This record covers a single TCR beta chain. This sample was taken from a study of T cell changes during pregnancy in multiple sclerosis. Germline CDR1 and CDR2: KGHSH and LQKENI. The CDR3 totals 16 residues. V dropped 2 bases and J dropped 7; count of bases not matched to a gene: 9. This table comes from immunoSEQ multiplex PCR, and its TCRdb copy is limited to in-frame clones, with some not included. The data show some 59,000 clones, less than 95% seen once. The rearrangement joins TRBV18 to TRBJ1-2, with 11 nucleotides matching TRBD1. This sequence originates from a female donor in good health, enrolled as a control in a pregnancy study. The specimen was peripheral blood, collected in the third trimester of pregnancy. The CDR3 spells CASSPRGQGAGGGYTF. In DNA, the CDR3 is TGTGCCAGCTCACCAAGAGGACAGGGGGCCGGGGGTGGCTACACCTTC.